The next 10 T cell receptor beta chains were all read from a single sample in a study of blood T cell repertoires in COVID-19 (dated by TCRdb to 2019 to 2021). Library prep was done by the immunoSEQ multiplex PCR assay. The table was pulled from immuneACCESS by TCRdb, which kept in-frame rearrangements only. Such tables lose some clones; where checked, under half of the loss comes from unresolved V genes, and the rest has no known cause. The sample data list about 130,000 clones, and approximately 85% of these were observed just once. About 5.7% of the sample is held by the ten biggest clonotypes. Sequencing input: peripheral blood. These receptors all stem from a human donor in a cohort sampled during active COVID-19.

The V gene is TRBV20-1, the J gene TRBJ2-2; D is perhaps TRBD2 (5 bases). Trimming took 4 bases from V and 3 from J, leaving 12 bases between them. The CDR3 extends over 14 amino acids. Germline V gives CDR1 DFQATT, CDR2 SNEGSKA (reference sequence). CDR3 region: CSATEGWDTGELFF. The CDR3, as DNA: TGCAGTGCTACTGAGGGCTGGGACACCGGGGAGCTGTTTTTT.

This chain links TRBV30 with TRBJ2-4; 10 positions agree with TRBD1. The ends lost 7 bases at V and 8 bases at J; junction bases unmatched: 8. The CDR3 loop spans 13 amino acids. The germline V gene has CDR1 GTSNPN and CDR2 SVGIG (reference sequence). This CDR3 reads CASIAGTGDIQYF. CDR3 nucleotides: TGTGCCTCCATAGCGGGGACAGGGGACATTCAGTACTTC.

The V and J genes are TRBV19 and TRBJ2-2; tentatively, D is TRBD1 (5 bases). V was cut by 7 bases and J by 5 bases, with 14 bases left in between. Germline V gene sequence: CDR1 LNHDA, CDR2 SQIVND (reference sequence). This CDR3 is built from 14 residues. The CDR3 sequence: CASIPTVTTGELFF. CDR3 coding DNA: TGTGCCAGTATCCCGACAGTAACAACCGGGGAGCTGTTTTTT.

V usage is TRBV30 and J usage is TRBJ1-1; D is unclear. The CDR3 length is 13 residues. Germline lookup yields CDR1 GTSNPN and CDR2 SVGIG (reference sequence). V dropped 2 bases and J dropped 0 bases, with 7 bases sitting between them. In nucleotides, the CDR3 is TGTGCCTGGAGTACACGTATGAACACTGAAGCTTTCTTT. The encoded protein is CAWSTRMNTEAFF.

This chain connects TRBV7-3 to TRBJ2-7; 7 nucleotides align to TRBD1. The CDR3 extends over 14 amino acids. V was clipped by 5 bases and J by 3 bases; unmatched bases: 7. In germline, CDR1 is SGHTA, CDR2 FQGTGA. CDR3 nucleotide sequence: TGTGCCAGCAGCCTACAGGGGCGAGACTACGAGCAGTACTTC. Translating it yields CASSLQGRDYEQYF. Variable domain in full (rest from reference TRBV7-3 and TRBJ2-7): GAGVSQTPSNKVTEKGKYVELRCDPISGHTALYWYRQSLGQGPEFLIYFQGTGAADDSGLPNDRFFAVRPEGSVSTLKIQRTERGDSAVYLCASSLQGRDYEQYFGPGTRLTVT.

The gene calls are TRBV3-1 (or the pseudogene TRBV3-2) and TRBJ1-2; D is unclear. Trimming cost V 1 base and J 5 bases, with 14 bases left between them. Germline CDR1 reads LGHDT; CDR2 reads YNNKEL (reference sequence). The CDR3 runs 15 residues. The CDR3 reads CASSQGRHLRYGYTF. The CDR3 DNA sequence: TGTGCCAGCAGCCAAGGACGACACCTTCGATATGGCTACACCTTC.

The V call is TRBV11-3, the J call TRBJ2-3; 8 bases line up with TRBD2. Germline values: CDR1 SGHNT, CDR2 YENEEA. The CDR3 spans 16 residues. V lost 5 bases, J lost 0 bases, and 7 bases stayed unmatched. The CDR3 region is CASSPRAGGSTDTQYF. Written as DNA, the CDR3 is TGTGCCAGCAGCCCCCGGGCGGGAGGAAGCACAGATACGCAGTATTTT.

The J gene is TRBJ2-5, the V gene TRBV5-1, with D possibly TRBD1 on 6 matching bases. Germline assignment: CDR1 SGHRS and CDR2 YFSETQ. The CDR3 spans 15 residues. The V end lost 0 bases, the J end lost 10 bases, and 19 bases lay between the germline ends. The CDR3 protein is CASSLGTVLERGQYF. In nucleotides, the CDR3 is TGCGCCAGCAGCTTGGGGACAGTCCTAGAACGAGGCCAGTACTTC.

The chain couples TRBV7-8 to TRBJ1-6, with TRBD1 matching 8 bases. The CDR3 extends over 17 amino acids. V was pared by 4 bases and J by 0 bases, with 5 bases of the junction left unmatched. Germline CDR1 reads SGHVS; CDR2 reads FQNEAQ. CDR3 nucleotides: TGTGCCAGCAGCTCCAGGGGGCTGAGCTCCTATAATTCACCCCTCCACTTT. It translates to CASSSRGLSSYNSPLHF.

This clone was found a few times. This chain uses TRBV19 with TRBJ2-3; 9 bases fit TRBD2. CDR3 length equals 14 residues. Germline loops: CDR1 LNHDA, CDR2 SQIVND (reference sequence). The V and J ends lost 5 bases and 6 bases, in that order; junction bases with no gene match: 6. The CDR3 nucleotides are TGTGCCAGTAGTGTCAAAGCGGGAGGTGATACGCAGTATTTT. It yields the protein CASSVKAGGDTQYF.